This TCR beta chain was sequenced in a study of T cell repertoires in cytomegalovirus infection. The overall study: TCR beta signatures that were public indicated CMV infection and matching HLA type. Study-level findings and limits: The ex vivo response showed dominance by HLA-C-restricted CMV-specific TCR beta clonotypes. Individuals carrying CMV plus the relevant HLA were identified by cumulative frequency of public TCR beta families.

The CDR3 is made up of 15 amino acids. Trimming shortened V by 0 bases and J by 0 bases, and 9 bases separated the two germline ends. CDR1 and CDR2 (germline): SGHRS, YFSETQ. About this clonotype: Its antigen is not identified.

Via MiXCR, TCRdb re-called the reads, giving one row per CDR3 protein. The repertoire holds about 190,000 distinct CDR3 sequences, with roughly 27% as singletons. J is TRBJ1-1 and V is TRBV5-1; D is undetermined. The clonotype was recovered from a human donor in good health (CMV status not recorded). Some clones in this sample may be carry-over from other donors' samples. Sample: PBMCs. For the CDR3, the DNA is TGCGCCAGCAGCTTGGCTGACGGTTTGAACACTGAAGCTTTCTTT. Residues: CASSLADGLNTEAFF.